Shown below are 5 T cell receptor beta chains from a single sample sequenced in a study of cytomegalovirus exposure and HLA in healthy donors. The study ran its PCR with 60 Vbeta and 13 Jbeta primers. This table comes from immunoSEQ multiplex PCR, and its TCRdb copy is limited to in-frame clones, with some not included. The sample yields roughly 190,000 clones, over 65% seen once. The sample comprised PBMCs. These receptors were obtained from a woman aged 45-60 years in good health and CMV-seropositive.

CDR3 loop: CASSFDRGLGGYTF. The DNA for the CDR3 is TGTGCCAGCAGTTTCGACAGGGGTCTCGGAGGCTACACCTTC. This rearrangement joins TRBV6-5 to TRBJ1-2; 8 nucleotides agree with TRBD1. There are 14 residues in the CDR3. Germline V CDR1 and CDR2: MNHEY, SVGAGI. The V and J ends lost 4 bases and 8 bases, in that order; junction bases with no gene match: 9.

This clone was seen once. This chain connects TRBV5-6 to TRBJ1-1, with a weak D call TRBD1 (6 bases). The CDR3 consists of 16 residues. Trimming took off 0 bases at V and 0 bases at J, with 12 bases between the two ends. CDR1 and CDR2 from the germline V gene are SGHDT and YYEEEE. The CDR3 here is CASSLAQGTLNTEAFF. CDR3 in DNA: TGTGCCAGCAGCTTGGCCCAAGGGACATTGAACACTGAAGCTTTCTTT.

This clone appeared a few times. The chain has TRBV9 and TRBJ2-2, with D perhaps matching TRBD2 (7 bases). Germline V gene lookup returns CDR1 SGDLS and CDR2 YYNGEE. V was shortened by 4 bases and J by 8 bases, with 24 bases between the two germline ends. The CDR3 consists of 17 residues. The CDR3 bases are TGTGCCAGCAGCCCAGGAGGGGGGGGCTTCGGTATGGGGGAGCTGTTTTTT. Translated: CASSPGGGGFGMGELFF.

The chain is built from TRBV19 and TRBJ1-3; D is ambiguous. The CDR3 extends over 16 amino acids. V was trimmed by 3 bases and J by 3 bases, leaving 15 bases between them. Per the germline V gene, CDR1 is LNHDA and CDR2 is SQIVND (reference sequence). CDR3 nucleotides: TGTGCCAGTAGTATGGAGAGGGCAGCTTATGGAAACACCATATATTTT. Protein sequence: CASSMERAAYGNTIYF.

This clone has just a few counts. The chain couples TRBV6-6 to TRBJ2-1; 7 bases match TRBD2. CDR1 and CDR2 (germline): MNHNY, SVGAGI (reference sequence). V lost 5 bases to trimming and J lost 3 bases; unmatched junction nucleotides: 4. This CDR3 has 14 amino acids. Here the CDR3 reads CASSGAGDYNEQFF. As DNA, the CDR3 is TGTGCCAGCAGTGGGGCGGGGGACTACAATGAGCAGTTCTTC.